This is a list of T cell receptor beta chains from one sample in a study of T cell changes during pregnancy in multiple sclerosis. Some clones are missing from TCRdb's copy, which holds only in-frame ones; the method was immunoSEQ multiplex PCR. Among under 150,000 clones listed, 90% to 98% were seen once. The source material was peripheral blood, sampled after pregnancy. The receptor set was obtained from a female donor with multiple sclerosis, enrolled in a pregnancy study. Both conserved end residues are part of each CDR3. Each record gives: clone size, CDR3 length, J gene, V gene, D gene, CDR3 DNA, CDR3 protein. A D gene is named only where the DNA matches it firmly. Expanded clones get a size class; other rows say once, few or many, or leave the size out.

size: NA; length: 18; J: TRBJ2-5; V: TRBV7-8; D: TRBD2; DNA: TGTGCCAGCAGCTTGCGGGGGAGGGCTAGTAGCTTACAAGAGACCCAGTACTTC; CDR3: CASSLRGRASSLQETQYF
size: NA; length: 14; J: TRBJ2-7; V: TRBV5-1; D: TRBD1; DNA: TGCGCCAGCAGTCAGGGACAGGGGGTCAACGAGCAGTACTTC; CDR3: CASSQGQGVNEQYF
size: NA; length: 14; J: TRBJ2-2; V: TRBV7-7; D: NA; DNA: TGTGCTAGCAGCACCGGGACACCGCCCGGGGAGCTGTTTTTT; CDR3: CASSTGTPPGELFF
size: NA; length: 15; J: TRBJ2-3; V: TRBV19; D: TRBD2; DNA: TGTGCCAGTAGTGGTCTAGCGGGGGGCACAGATACGCAGTATTTT; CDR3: CASSGLAGGTDTQYF
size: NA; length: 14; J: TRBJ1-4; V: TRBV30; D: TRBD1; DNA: TGTGCCTGGAGTGGCGGGACAGGGGATGAAAAACTGTTTTTT; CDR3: CAWSGGTGDEKLFF
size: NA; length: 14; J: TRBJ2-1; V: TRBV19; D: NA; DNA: TGTGCCAGTAGTAGCGGCCTTTCCTACAATGAGCAGTTCTTC; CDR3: CASSSGLSYNEQFF
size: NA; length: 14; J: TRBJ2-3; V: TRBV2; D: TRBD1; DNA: TGTGCCAGCAGGCGGACAGGTAGCACAGATACGCAGTATTTT; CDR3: CASRRTGSTDTQYF
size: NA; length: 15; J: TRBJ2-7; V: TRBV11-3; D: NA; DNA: TGTGCCAGCAGCTTAGGGGCGGGCCTCTCCTACGAGCAGTACTTC; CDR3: CASSLGAGLSYEQYF
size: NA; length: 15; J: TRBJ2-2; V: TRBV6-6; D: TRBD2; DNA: TGTGCCAGCAGTGGACTAGCGGGATCCACCGGGGAGCTGTTTTTT; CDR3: CASSGLAGSTGELFF
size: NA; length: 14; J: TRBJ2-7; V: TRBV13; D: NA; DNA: TGTGCCAGCAGCTCTCAATGGGGCCCCTACGAGCAGTACTTC; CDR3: CASSSQWGPYEQYF
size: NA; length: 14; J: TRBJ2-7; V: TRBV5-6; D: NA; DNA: TGTGCCAGCAGCTTGGAAACGAGACTCTACGAGCAGTACTTC; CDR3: CASSLETRLYEQYF
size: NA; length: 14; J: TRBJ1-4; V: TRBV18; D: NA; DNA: TGTGCCAGCTCAACCGGGGGGCTTGGTGAAAAACTGTTTTTT; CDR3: CASSTGGLGEKLFF
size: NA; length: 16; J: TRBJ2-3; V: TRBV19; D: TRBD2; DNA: TGTGCCAGTGCGAGCGGGACTAAAACTAGCACAGATACGCAGTATTTT; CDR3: CASASGTKTSTDTQYF
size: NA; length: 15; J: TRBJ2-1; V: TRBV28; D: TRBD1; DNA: TGTGCCAGCAGTCGCGGACAGGGTTGGGACAATGAGCAGTTCTTC; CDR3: CASSRGQGWDNEQFF
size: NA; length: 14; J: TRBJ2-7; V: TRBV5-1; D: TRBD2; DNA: TGCGCCAGCAGCGGGGGACTAGCTTCCTACGAGCAGTACTTC; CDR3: CASSGGLASYEQYF
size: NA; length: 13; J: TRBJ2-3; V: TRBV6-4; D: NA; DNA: TGTGCCAGCAGTTCCCATCCCACAGATACGCAGTATTTT; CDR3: CASSSHPTDTQYF
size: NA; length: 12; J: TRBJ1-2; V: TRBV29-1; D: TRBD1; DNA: TGCAGCGTTGGCGGGACAGTCTATGGCTACACCTTC; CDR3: CSVGGTVYGYTF
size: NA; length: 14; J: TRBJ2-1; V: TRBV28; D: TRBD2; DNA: TGTGCCAGCAGTTTGGGGGAGGGCTACAATGAGCAGTTCTTC; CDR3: CASSLGEGYNEQFF
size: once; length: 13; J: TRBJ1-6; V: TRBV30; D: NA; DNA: TGTGCCTGGAGTGGTCCTCCGAATTCACCCCTCCACTTT; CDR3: CAWSGPPNSPLHF
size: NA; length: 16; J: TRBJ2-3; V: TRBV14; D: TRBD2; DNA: TGTGCCAGCAGCCAATTAGCGGGAGTTGTCACAGATACGCAGTATTTT; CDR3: CASSQLAGVVTDTQYF
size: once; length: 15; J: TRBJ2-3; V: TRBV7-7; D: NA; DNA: TGTGCTAGCAGCCCGGGCGGGGGCTCCCCAGATACGCAGTATTTT; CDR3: CASSPGGGSPDTQYF
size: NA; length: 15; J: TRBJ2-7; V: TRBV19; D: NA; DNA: TGTGCCAGTAGTGTGGATGGGGCACGATCATACGAGCAGTACTTC; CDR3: CASSVDGARSYEQYF
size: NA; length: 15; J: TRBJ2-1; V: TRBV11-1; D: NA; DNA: TGTGCCAGCAGCTTACTGTCTTTATTGTACAATGAGCAGTTCTTC; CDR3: CASSLLSLLYNEQFF
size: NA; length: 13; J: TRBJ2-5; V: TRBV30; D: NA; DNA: TGTGCCTGGAGCCATCGGGTTCAAGAGACCCAGTACTTC; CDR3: CAWSHRVQETQYF
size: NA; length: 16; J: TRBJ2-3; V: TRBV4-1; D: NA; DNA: TGCGCCAGCAGCCTCGATGCGGGTCTCTACACAGATACGCAGTATTTT; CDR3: CASSLDAGLYTDTQYF
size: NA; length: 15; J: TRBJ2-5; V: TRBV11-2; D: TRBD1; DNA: TGTGCCAGCAGCAAAGGGGGACAGGGGTGGGAGACCCAGTACTTC; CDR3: CASSKGGQGWETQYF
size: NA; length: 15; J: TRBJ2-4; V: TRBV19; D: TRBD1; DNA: TGTGCCAGTAGTATAAGCAGGGACAGCAAAAACATTCAGTACTTC; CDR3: CASSISRDSKNIQYF
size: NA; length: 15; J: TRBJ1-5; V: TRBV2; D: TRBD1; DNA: TGTGCCAGCAGTGAAGAGGGACAGGGCAATCAGCCCCAGCATTTT; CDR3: CASSEEGQGNQPQHF
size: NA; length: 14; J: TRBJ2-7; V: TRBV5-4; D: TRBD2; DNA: TGTGCCAGCAGCCCGGGACTAGCGGGAAACGAGCAGTACTTC; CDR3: CASSPGLAGNEQYF
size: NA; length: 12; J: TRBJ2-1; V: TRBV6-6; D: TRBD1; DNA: TGTGCCAGCAGTAACAGGGGTAATGAGCAGTTCTTC; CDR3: CASSNRGNEQFF
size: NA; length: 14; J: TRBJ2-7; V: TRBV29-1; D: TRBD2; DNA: TGCAGCGTTGAAGGGACTAGCGGTCCCTACGAGCAGTACTTC; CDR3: CSVEGTSGPYEQYF
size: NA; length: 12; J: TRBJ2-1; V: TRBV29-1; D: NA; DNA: TGCAGCGCTCAAAAGGCTAGAGGTGAGCAGTTCTTC; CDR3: CSAQKARGEQFF
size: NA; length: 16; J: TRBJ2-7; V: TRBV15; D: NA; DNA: TGTGCCACCAGCAGAGAGGTGTCGACGTTGGGCCTAGAGCAGTACTTC; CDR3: CATSREVSTLGLEQYF
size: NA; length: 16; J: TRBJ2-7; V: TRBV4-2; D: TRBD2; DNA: TGTGCCAGCAGCCAAGATCGAAGGACTAGCGTCTACGAGCAGTACTTC; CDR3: CASSQDRRTSVYEQYF
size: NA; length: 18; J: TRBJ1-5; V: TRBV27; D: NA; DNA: TGTGCCAGCGGACCTTTGGGCGGGGGAATTGGGGGCAATCAGCCCCAGCATTTT; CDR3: CASGPLGGGIGGNQPQHF
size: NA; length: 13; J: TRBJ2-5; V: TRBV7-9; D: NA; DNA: TGTGCCAGCAGCTCGAGCGGAGGAGAGACCCAGTACTTC; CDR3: CASSSSGGETQYF
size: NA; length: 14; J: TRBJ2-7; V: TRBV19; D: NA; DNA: TGTGCCAGTAGTAACAGGGCGGGTTCCTACGAGCAGTACTTC; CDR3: CASSNRAGSYEQYF
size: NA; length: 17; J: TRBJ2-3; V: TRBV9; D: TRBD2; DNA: TGTGCCAGCAGCGTAGACCCTAGCGGGGCTAGCACAGATACGCAGTATTTT; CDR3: CASSVDPSGASTDTQYF
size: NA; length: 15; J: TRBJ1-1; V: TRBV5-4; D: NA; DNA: TGTGCCAGCAGCTTGATCGGGCAGGGGAAGGCTGAAGCTTTCTTT; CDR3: CASSLIGQGKAEAFF
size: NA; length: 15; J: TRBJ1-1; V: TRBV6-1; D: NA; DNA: TGTGCCAGCATCTCGACAGGACCTTCAAACACTGAAGCTTTCTTT; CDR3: CASISTGPSNTEAFF
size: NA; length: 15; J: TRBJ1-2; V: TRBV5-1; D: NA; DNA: TGCGCCAGCAGCGTCCTGGGCCGCCCGGCAAATGGCTACACCTTC; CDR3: CASSVLGRPANGYTF
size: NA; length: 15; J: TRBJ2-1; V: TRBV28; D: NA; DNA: TGTGCCAGCAGTCCAAGCGGCAGCTCCTACAATGAGCAGTTCTTC; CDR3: CASSPSGSSYNEQFF